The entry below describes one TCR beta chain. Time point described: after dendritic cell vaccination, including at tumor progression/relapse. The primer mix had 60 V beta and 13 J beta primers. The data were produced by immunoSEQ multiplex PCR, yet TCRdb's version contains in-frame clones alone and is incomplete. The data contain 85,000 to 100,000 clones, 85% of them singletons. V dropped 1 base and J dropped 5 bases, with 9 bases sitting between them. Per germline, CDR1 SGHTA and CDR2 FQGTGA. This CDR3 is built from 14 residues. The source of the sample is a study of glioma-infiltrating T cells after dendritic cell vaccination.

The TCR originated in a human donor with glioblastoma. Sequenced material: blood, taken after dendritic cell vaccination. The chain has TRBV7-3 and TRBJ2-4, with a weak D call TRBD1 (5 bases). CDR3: CASSLSGRENIQYF. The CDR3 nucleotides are TGTGCCAGCAGCTTAAGTGGCAGGGAAAACATTCAGTACTTC.